Sequencing of this TCR beta chain was carried out in a study of cytomegalovirus exposure and HLA in healthy donors. Findings and caveats of the study: In terms of immune exposure information, only CMV serostatus was available. In an earlier analysis, productive rearrangement rates for most beta V segments clustered near 87% or 30%. As a later analysis showed, a missense DCLRE1C variant was linked to trimming of TCR beta V- and J-genes.

It was with 60 Vbeta and 13 Jbeta primers that the PCR ran. The table came from immunoSEQ multiplex PCR; TCRdb's copy has only in-frame clones and leaves some out. The table records tens of thousands of clones, 70% to 90% of them present only once. About this clone: What it binds is not known.

V was shortened by 1 base and J by 7 bases, with 14 bases between the two germline ends. Germline V CDR1 and CDR2: SGHNT, YENEEA. This CDR3 has 15 residues. V usage is TRBV11-3 and J usage is TRBJ2-1, with D tentatively TRBD2 (5 bases). Sequencing was performed on PBMCs. This clonotype was obtained from a woman under 40 in good health and CMV-seronegative. The CDR3 nucleotides read TGTGCCAGCAGCTTAGGGGGAACCCGGGGTAATGAGCAGTTCTTC. It codes for CASSLGGTRGNEQFF.